This is a list of T cell receptor beta chains from one sample in a study of PD-1 blockade in mismatch repair-deficient tumors. The method was immunoSEQ multiplex PCR; TCRdb's version includes in-frame clones alone and lacks a portion of them. The data contain roughly 17,000 clones, 75% to 90% of them singletons. The starting material was PBMCs, obtained less than 25 weeks after starting pembrolizumab. The receptors originated from an adult with mismatch repair-deficient cancer. Each CDR3 is given with its conserved first and last residue. The order of the fields is D gene, V gene, J gene, clone size, CDR3 protein, CDR3 DNA. D genes are given only for firm matches. Size is stated for part of the rows, as once, few or many counts, or as a class when the clone is expanded.

D gene: TRBD1
V gene: TRBV5-1
J gene: TRBJ1-2
clone size: .
CDR3 protein: CASSYQGGGYTF
CDR3 DNA: TGCGCCAGCAGTTACCAGGGGGGCGGCTACACCTTC

D gene: TRBD1
V gene: TRBV25-1
J gene: TRBJ2-6
clone size: .
CDR3 protein: CASSEPTGAGANVLTF
CDR3 DNA: TGTGCCAGCAGTGAACCCACAGGGGCTGGGGCCAACGTCCTGACTTTC

D gene: TRBD2
V gene: TRBV13
J gene: TRBJ2-1
clone size: .
CDR3 protein: CASSLPSGPNEQFF
CDR3 DNA: TGTGCCAGCAGCTTACCTAGCGGGCCCAATGAGCAGTTCTTC

D gene: TRBD2
V gene: TRBV6-4
J gene: TRBJ2-1
clone size: once
CDR3 protein: CASSPLANYNEQFF
CDR3 DNA: TGTGCCAGCAGTCCACTAGCGAACTACAATGAGCAGTTCTTC

D gene: .
V gene: TRBV2
J gene: TRBJ1-1
clone size: .
CDR3 protein: CASSRLQNTEAFF
CDR3 DNA: TGTGCCAGCAGCAGGCTCCAGAACACTGAAGCTTTCTTT

D gene: .
V gene: TRBV6-1
J gene: TRBJ1-5
clone size: .
CDR3 protein: CASRAGFSNQPQHF
CDR3 DNA: TGTGCCAGCAGGGCAGGGTTTAGCAATCAGCCCCAGCATTTT

D gene: TRBD1
V gene: TRBV5-1
J gene: TRBJ1-1
clone size: .
CDR3 protein: CASSRTGVDGTEAFF
CDR3 DNA: TGCGCCAGCAGCAGAACAGGGGTGGATGGCACTGAAGCTTTCTTT

D gene: .
V gene: TRBV4-2
J gene: TRBJ2-5
clone size: .
CDR3 protein: CASSQGLAETQYF
CDR3 DNA: TGTGCCAGCAGCCAAGGGCTCGCAGAGACCCAGTACTTC

D gene: TRBD2
V gene: TRBV9
J gene: TRBJ2-4
clone size: .
CDR3 protein: CASSVTPGLADLNIQYF
CDR3 DNA: TGTGCCAGCAGCGTTACCCCGGGACTAGCGGACTTAAACATTCAGTACTTC

D gene: TRBD1
V gene: TRBV29-1
J gene: TRBJ2-5
clone size: .
CDR3 protein: CSGLTGEETQYF
CDR3 DNA: TGCAGTGGTTTGACAGGGGAAGAGACCCAGTACTTC

D gene: TRBD1
V gene: TRBV5-1
J gene: TRBJ1-2
clone size: .
CDR3 protein: CASTIQTGEKYGYTF
CDR3 DNA: TGCGCCAGCACGATTCAGACAGGGGAAAAATATGGCTACACCTTC

D gene: .
V gene: TRBV29-1
J gene: TRBJ1-2
clone size: few
CDR3 protein: CSVVWGEGKYGYTF
CDR3 DNA: TGCAGCGTTGTTTGGGGAGAAGGGAAGTATGGCTACACCTTC

D gene: .
V gene: TRBV2
J gene: TRBJ2-5
clone size: few
CDR3 protein: CASSGGTSQTQYF
CDR3 DNA: TGTGCCAGCAGTGGGGGAACTAGCCAAACCCAGTACTTC

D gene: .
V gene: TRBV29-1
J gene: TRBJ1-2
clone size: .
CDR3 protein: CSVTVQGSNYGYTF
CDR3 DNA: TGCAGCGTGACCGTACAGGGATCTAACTATGGCTACACCTTC

D gene: TRBD1
V gene: TRBV7-2
J gene: TRBJ2-1
clone size: .
CDR3 protein: CAREGRDRVGNEQFF
CDR3 DNA: TGTGCCAGGGAGGGGAGGGACAGGGTGGGCAATGAGCAGTTCTTC

D gene: .
V gene: TRBV27
J gene: TRBJ1-3
clone size: .
CDR3 protein: CASSTLGPGNTIYF
CDR3 DNA: TGTGCCAGCAGTACCCTGGGGCCTGGAAACACCATATATTTT

D gene: TRBD1
V gene: TRBV7-6
J gene: TRBJ2-7
clone size: .
CDR3 protein: CASSRNMAGGEQYF
CDR3 DNA: TGTGCCAGCAGCCGTAACATGGCAGGGGGCGAGCAGTACTTC

D gene: .
V gene: TRBV6-1
J gene: TRBJ1-2
clone size: .
CDR3 protein: CASSTKDRQSDGYTF
CDR3 DNA: TGTGCCAGCAGTACCAAGGATAGACAGAGCGATGGCTACACCTTC

D gene: .
V gene: TRBV5-1
J gene: TRBJ2-5
clone size: once
CDR3 protein: CASSLVGAGKETQYF
CDR3 DNA: TGCGCCAGCAGCTTGGTGGGGGCAGGGAAAGAGACCCAGTACTTC

D gene: TRBD2
V gene: TRBV5-6
J gene: TRBJ2-1
clone size: .
CDR3 protein: CASSFSPAREGHNEQFF
CDR3 DNA: TGTGCCAGCAGCTTTAGTCCAGCACGGGAGGGACACAATGAGCAGTTCTTC

D gene: .
V gene: TRBV5-1
J gene: TRBJ2-1
clone size: .
CDR3 protein: CASSLADTASVDEQFF
CDR3 DNA: TGCGCCAGCAGCTTGGCTGACACCGCGTCCGTAGATGAGCAGTTCTTC

D gene: .
V gene: TRBV27
J gene: TRBJ2-2
clone size: .
CDR3 protein: CASSRGGGAIGELFF
CDR3 DNA: TGTGCCAGCAGCAGAGGTGGGGGGGCCATCGGGGAGCTGTTTTTT

D gene: .
V gene: TRBV28
J gene: TRBJ1-5
clone size: .
CDR3 protein: CASSPNYSNQPQHF
CDR3 DNA: TGTGCCAGCAGTCCGAACTATAGCAATCAGCCCCAGCATTTT

D gene: TRBD1
V gene: TRBV19
J gene: TRBJ2-7
clone size: .
CDR3 protein: CASSIWTGAAYEQYF
CDR3 DNA: TGTGCCAGTAGTATTTGGACAGGGGCCGCCTACGAGCAGTACTTC

D gene: TRBD2
V gene: TRBV5-1
J gene: TRBJ2-1
clone size: .
CDR3 protein: CASSRLAGVNEQFF
CDR3 DNA: TGCGCCAGCAGTCGGCTAGCGGGAGTAAATGAGCAGTTCTTC

D gene: .
V gene: TRBV6-5
J gene: TRBJ2-1
clone size: once
CDR3 protein: CASSAVFSYNEQFF
CDR3 DNA: TGTGCCAGTTCAGCGGTATTCTCCTACAATGAGCAGTTCTTC

D gene: TRBD2
V gene: TRBV10-3
J gene: TRBJ2-1
clone size: .
CDR3 protein: CAISGTSGYNEQFF
CDR3 DNA: TGTGCCATCAGTGGGACTAGCGGCTACAATGAGCAGTTCTTC

D gene: .
V gene: TRBV30
J gene: TRBJ2-3
clone size: .
CDR3 protein: CAWSIRRGTDTQYF
CDR3 DNA: TGTGCCTGGAGTATCCGGAGGGGAACAGATACGCAGTATTTT

D gene: .
V gene: TRBV10-3
J gene: TRBJ1-5
clone size: .
CDR3 protein: CAISESGTGQPQHF
CDR3 DNA: TGTGCCATCAGTGAGTCGGGGACTGGGCAGCCCCAGCATTTT

D gene: TRBD1
V gene: TRBV6-1
J gene: TRBJ2-1
clone size: .
CDR3 protein: CASSDLTGGDEQFF
CDR3 DNA: TGTGCCAGCAGTGACTTAACAGGGGGCGATGAGCAGTTCTTC

D gene: TRBD2
V gene: TRBV6-6
J gene: TRBJ2-5
clone size: .
CDR3 protein: CASSYGSGSSETQYF
CDR3 DNA: TGTGCCAGCAGTTACGGTAGCGGGAGTTCAGAGACCCAGTACTTC

D gene: .
V gene: TRBV5-6
J gene: TRBJ2-1
clone size: .
CDR3 protein: CASSADFYNEQFF
CDR3 DNA: TGTGCCAGCAGCGCTGACTTTTACAATGAGCAGTTCTTC

D gene: TRBD1
V gene: TRBV28
J gene: TRBJ2-2
clone size: .
CDR3 protein: CASSFWTGDYTGELFF
CDR3 DNA: TGTGCCAGCAGTTTTTGGACAGGGGATTACACCGGGGAGCTGTTTTTT

D gene: .
V gene: TRBV2
J gene: TRBJ2-3
clone size: .
CDR3 protein: CASTLGLATDTQYF
CDR3 DNA: TGTGCCAGCACCCTGGGACTGGCCACAGATACGCAGTATTTT

D gene: TRBD1
V gene: TRBV11-2
J gene: TRBJ1-1
clone size: .
CDR3 protein: CASSLPPGTGRNTEAFF
CDR3 DNA: TGTGCCAGCAGCTTACCGCCCGGGACAGGGAGGAACACTGAAGCTTTCTTT

D gene: TRBD2
V gene: TRBV4-2
J gene: TRBJ2-7
clone size: .
CDR3 protein: CASSQAKREGYEQYF
CDR3 DNA: TGTGCCAGCAGCCAAGCAAAGCGGGAGGGCTACGAGCAGTACTTC

D gene: TRBD1
V gene: TRBV10-2
J gene: TRBJ2-1
clone size: .
CDR3 protein: CASSESHRGLEQFF
CDR3 DNA: TGCGCCAGCAGTGAGTCCCACAGGGGGCTGGAGCAGTTCTTC

D gene: .
V gene: TRBV6-5
J gene: TRBJ2-7
clone size: .
CDR3 protein: CASSYLGLPYEQYF
CDR3 DNA: TGTGCCAGCAGTTACTTGGGGCTCCCCTACGAGCAGTACTTC

D gene: .
V gene: TRBV6-1
J gene: TRBJ2-2
clone size: .
CDR3 protein: CASSDNRAHTGELFF
CDR3 DNA: TGTGCCAGCAGTGATAACAGGGCCCACACCGGGGAGCTGTTTTTT

D gene: TRBD1
V gene: TRBV27
J gene: TRBJ2-3
clone size: .
CDR3 protein: CASSFSNRGRADTQYF
CDR3 DNA: TGTGCCAGCAGTTTCTCCAACAGGGGGCGCGCAGATACGCAGTATTTT